These 32 T cell receptor beta chains were all obtained from the same sample, sequenced in a study of T cells in Graves' hyperthyroidism and ophthalmopathy. Amplification of TCR beta CDR3 regions was performed using RNA transcripts as template. First-round RT-PCR with HTBI primers amplified the TCR CDR3 region. TCRdb processed the multiplex PCR reads anew with MiXCR; each CDR3 protein has one entry. Of under 300,000 distinct CDR3 sequences in the sample, 20% to 25% were seen once. What was sequenced was blood. The receptors stem from a man in his forties or fifties with Graves' hyperthyroidism that later progressed to Graves' ophthalmopathy.

This clonotype was detected ten times or more. The V call is TRBV11-2, the J call TRBJ1-1; 7 bases align to TRBD1. Germline CDR1 SGHAT, CDR2 FQNNGV. V was pared by 5 bases and J by 3 bases, with 12 bases of the junction left unmatched. The CDR3 has 16 amino acids. The CDR3 region is CASSRQGGLKDTEAFF. In DNA form, the CDR3 reads TGTGCCAGCAGCAGACAGGGAGGGTTAAAGGACACTGAAGCTTTCTTT.

The rearrangement uses TRBV3-1 and TRBJ1-2; D remains unclear. Germline V gene sequence: CDR1 LGHDT, CDR2 YNNKEL (reference sequence). Trimming shortened V by 3 bases and J by 4 bases, and 12 bases separated the two germline ends. There are 14 residues in the CDR3. The DNA of the CDR3 is TGTGCCAGCAGCCAGACCTTGACGGGCTATGGCTACACCTTC. The encoded protein is CASSQTLTGYGYTF. The entire variable domain, with the rest obtained from reference TRBV3-1 and TRBJ1-2, is as follows: DTAVSQTPKYLVTQMGNDKSIKCEQNLGHDTMYWYKQDSKKFLKIMFSYNNKELIINETVPNRFSPKSPDKAHLNLHINSLELGDSAVYFCASSQTLTGYGYTFGSGTRLTVV.

The chain has TRBV11-2 and TRBJ1-3, with 8 nucleotides matching TRBD1. The trim removed 6 bases at V and 4 bases at J, leaving 20 bases unmatched. In germline, CDR1 is SGHAT, CDR2 FQNNGV. The CDR3 is 19 residues long. CDR3 region: CASSRKDRVGRGRGNTIYF. The CDR3 region has the DNA TGTGCCAGCAGTCGCAAGGACAGGGTGGGACGGGGACGGGGAAACACCATATATTTT.

This clonotype was recorded many times. The chain uses TRBV24-1 and TRBJ2-2, with D possibly matching TRBD1 (6 bases). V lost 5 bases and J 2 bases, leaving 8 bases between the germline ends. CDR3 length: 14 amino acids. CDR1 KGHDR and CDR2 SFDVKD come from the germline V gene. The CDR3, as DNA: TGTGCCACCAGTGGGACAGCTAACACCGGGGAGCTGTTTTTT. Protein product: CATSGTANTGELFF.

This clonotype has a count of ten or more. The CDR3 DNA is TGCGCCAGCAGCCTCCGGGGCCCCGGGGACGAGCAGTACTTC. This encodes CASSLRGPGDEQYF. The V gene is TRBV5-1, the J gene TRBJ2-7; possibly TRBD1 or TRBD2 for D (5 bases each). With 4 bases removed from V and 5 bases from J, the gap between germline ends came to 16 bases. The germline V gene has CDR1 SGHRS and CDR2 YFSETQ. The length of the CDR3 is 14 residues.

There are many counts of this clonotype. The genes are TRBV20-1 and TRBJ2-7; 10 bases match TRBD2. Germline V gene lookup returns CDR1 DFQATT and CDR2 SNEGSKA (reference sequence). V lost 0 bases, J lost 4 bases, and 9 bases stayed unmatched. The length of the CDR3 is 16 residues. CDR3 nucleotide sequence: TGCAGTGCTAGAGATCGGACTAGCGGACTTCCGTACGAGCAGTACTTC. This gives the protein CSARDRTSGLPYEQYF.

This clonotype was recorded many times. The rearrangement uses TRBV11-3 and TRBJ2-2; D uncertain. Trimming shortened V by 1 base and J by 4 bases, and 10 bases separated the two germline ends. The CDR3 totals 15 residues. Germline V lookup: CDR1 SGHNT, CDR2 YENEEA. The chain's CDR3 is CASSLVRVGTGELFF. The CDR3 bases are TGTGCCAGCAGCTTAGTTAGAGTCGGCACCGGGGAGCTGTTTTTT.

This clonotype was seen ten or more times. The chain carries TRBV4-1 and TRBJ1-5, with unresolved D. The V end was cut by 0 bases, the J end by 0 bases, with 15 bases between. CDR1 is MGHRA, CDR2 YSYEKL, per germline. This CDR3 is built from 18 residues. DNA for the CDR3: TGCGCCAGCAGCCAAGATGGGCGCTCGGGCTATAGCAATCAGCCCCAGCATTTT. It translates to CASSQDGRSGYSNQPQHF.

The chain has TRBV20-1 and TRBJ1-2, with a possible D match to TRBD1 (5 bases). Germline V CDR1 and CDR2: DFQATT, SNEGSKA (reference sequence). The V and J ends lost 3 bases and 2 bases respectively, with 7 bases between them. The CDR3 sequence is 12 residues long. This CDR3 is CSARTENYGYTF. In DNA, the CDR3 is TGCAGTGCTAGGACAGAAAACTATGGCTACACCTTC.

This clonotype was observed many times. The V call is TRBV6-1, the J call TRBJ1-2; 8 bases line up with TRBD1. This CDR3 has 16 amino acids. V dropped 7 bases and J dropped 4; count of bases not matched to a gene: 14. Germline CDR1 MNHNS, CDR2 SASEGT. The CDR3 region is CASKPLPDREVYGYTF. The CDR3 region has the DNA TGTGCCAGCAAACCACTCCCGGACAGGGAGGTCTATGGCTACACCTTC.

This clonotype was found many times. The CDR3 sequence is CATSRVGVRSSGNTIYF. The CDR3 nucleotides read TGTGCCACCAGCAGAGTCGGTGTCAGGAGCTCTGGAAACACCATATATTTT. The chain couples TRBV15 to TRBJ1-3; D unclear. The length of the CDR3 is 17 residues. The V end lost 1 base, the J end lost 0 bases, and 13 bases lay between the germline ends. Germline V gives CDR1 LNHNV, CDR2 YYDKDF (reference sequence).

This clonotype has only a few counts. The chain is built from TRBV12-3 or TRBV12-4 and TRBJ2-5; D is ambiguous. With 7 bases removed from V and 4 bases from J, the gap between germline ends came to 13 bases. CDR3 size: 13 residues. The chain's CDR3 is CASTSSVGETQYF. The CDR3 DNA is TGTGCCAGCACTTCCTCTGTGGGAGAGACCCAGTACTTC.

V and J are TRBV18 and TRBJ2-5; no firm D call. The CDR3 covers 14 residues. The germline CDR1 and CDR2 sequences are KGHSH and LQKENI. V lost 0 bases, J lost 4 bases, and 9 bases lay in between. The CDR3 DNA is TGTGCCAGCTCACCACCTGCAATACGAGAGACCCAGTACTTC. Translated, it gives CASSPPAIRETQYF.

The rearrangement links TRBV4-2 to TRBJ2-7; D remains unclear. Between the trimmed V and J ends, which lost 8 bases and 2 bases, there was a span of 16 bases. Germline assignment: CDR1 LGHNA and CDR2 YNFKEQ. The CDR3 consists of 14 residues. The CDR3 bases are TGTGCCAGCTCTCCTTCACGGGTACCCTACGAGCAGTACTTC. It specifies CASSPSRVPYEQYF.

The chain couples TRBV6-2 or TRBV6-3 to TRBJ2-7; 11 bases line up with TRBD1. CDR3 length: 15 amino acids. With V trimmed by 4 bases and J by 7 bases, 9 bases remained unmatched. Germline V gives CDR1 MNHEY, CDR2 SVGEGT. CDR3 in amino acids: CASSSSGTGGNEQYF. The CDR3, as DNA: TGTGCCAGCAGTTCCTCCGGGACAGGGGGGAATGAGCAGTACTTC.

This rearrangement joins TRBV12-3 or TRBV12-4 to TRBJ1-5; possibly TRBD1 for D (6 bases). The CDR3 spans 15 residues. The V end lost 3 bases, the J end lost 2 bases, and 11 bases lay between the germline ends. In DNA form, the CDR3 reads TGTGCCAGCAGTTTTCGGACAGCCGGCAATCAGCCCCAGCATTTT. This gives the protein CASSFRTAGNQPQHF.

This clonotype came up many times. V and J are TRBV9 and TRBJ1-3; D is possibly TRBD1 (6 bases). The CDR3 is made up of 16 amino acids. The ends were cut back, 7 bases at V and 0 bases at J, with 17 bases in the middle. CDR1 and CDR2 from the germline V gene are SGDLS and YYNGEE. CDR3 loop: CASGGLMGHSGNTIYF. The CDR3 DNA reads TGTGCCAGCGGGGGCCTTATGGGACACTCTGGAAACACCATATATTTT.

The V and J genes are TRBV6-2 or TRBV6-3 and TRBJ1-1; D not certain. Germline V gene sequence: CDR1 MNHEY, CDR2 SVGEGT. V was pared by 5 bases and J by 0 bases, with 10 bases between. This CDR3 is built from 14 residues. CDR3 amino acids: CASSPPQLNTEAFF. For the CDR3, the DNA is TGTGCCAGCAGTCCACCTCAGTTGAACACTGAAGCTTTCTTT.

The V call is TRBV6-5, the J call TRBJ1-1, with D tentatively TRBD1 (5 bases). The CDR3 loop spans 16 amino acids. Germline lookup yields CDR1 MNHEY and CDR2 SVGAGI. With 4 bases removed from V and 4 bases from J, the gap between germline ends came to 19 bases. The CDR3 is CASSFGPGLESTEAFF. CDR3 coding DNA: TGTGCCAGCAGTTTTGGTCCAGGGTTGGAAAGCACTGAAGCTTTCTTT.

In its sample, this clonotype was seen many times. The J gene is TRBJ2-5, the V gene TRBV10-3; 10 nucleotides match TRBD2. The junction had 8 bases not matched to a gene; V was cut back by 2 bases and J by 5 bases. CDR3 length: 16 residues. Germline V gene data show CDR1 as ENHRY and CDR2 as SYGVKD. CDR3 in amino acids: CAISEGLAVEGETQYF. The CDR3 coding sequence is TGTGCCATCAGTGAGGGACTAGCGGTCGAGGGGGAGACCCAGTACTTC.

The sample holds many counts of this clonotype. V usage is TRBV11-2 and J usage is TRBJ2-5; D could derive from TRBD1 or TRBD2 (5 bases each). This CDR3 comprises 14 residues. CDR1 and CDR2 (germline): SGHAT, FQNNGV. Deletions cut 1 base from V and 5 bases from J, with 11 bases between. The CDR3 loop reads CASSLVLGEETQYF. CDR3 sequence (DNA): TGTGCCAGCAGCTTAGTTCTGGGGGAGGAGACCCAGTACTTC.

This clonotype was recorded many times. V is TRBV7-8 and J is TRBJ1-3; 7 nucleotides agree with TRBD1. The germline V gene has CDR1 SGHVS and CDR2 FQNEAQ. V lost 5 bases to trimming and J lost 0 bases; unmatched junction nucleotides: 7. CDR3 length: 16 amino acids. This CDR3 reads CASSPSTGHSGNTIYF. Here the CDR3 DNA reads TGTGCCAGCAGCCCCTCGACAGGGCACTCTGGAAACACCATATATTTT.

This chain uses TRBV6-2 or TRBV6-3 with TRBJ1-2, with TRBD1 matching 8 bases. V trimming: 0 bases; J trimming: 7 bases; junction bases outside the gene matches: 4. Germline CDR1 is MNHEY and CDR2 is SVGEGT. The CDR3 has 14 residues. CDR3: CASSYSAGGSGYTF. The CDR3 coding sequence is TGTGCCAGCAGTTACTCGGCAGGGGGCTCTGGCTACACCTTC.

This clonotype was seen many times. The chain recombines TRBV6-5 with TRBJ2-7, with D possibly TRBD1 on 6 matching bases. V lost 0 bases and J lost 2, with 14 bases in between. CDR1 MNHEY and CDR2 SVGAGI come from the germline V gene. The CDR3 has 16 residues. The CDR3 region is CASSYSGAEGAYEQYF. The DNA for the CDR3 is TGTGCCAGCAGTTACTCCGGGGCTGAGGGGGCCTACGAGCAGTACTTC.

This clonotype occurred a few times. V gene TRBV6-1 combines with J gene TRBJ1-2; D perhaps matches TRBD1 (6 bases). There are 12 residues in the CDR3. Germline-derived CDR1 and CDR2 are MNHNS and SASEGT. The V end was cut by 6 bases, the J end by 4 bases, with 9 bases between. DNA of the CDR3: TGTGCCAGCAGGGCGGACAGCTATGGCTACACCTTC. Protein product: CASRADSYGYTF.

This clonotype was counted at least ten times. The V gene is TRBV6-1, the J gene TRBJ1-2; no definite D call. This CDR3 is built from 16 residues. Germline V gene lookup returns CDR1 MNHNS and CDR2 SASEGT. V shed 0 bases and J shed 0 bases, with 11 bases lying between them. CDR3 sequence (DNA): TGTGCCAGCAGTGAAGCCGTACCCCCTTCTAACTATGGCTACACCTTC. Translating it yields CASSEAVPPSNYGYTF.

There are many counts of this clonotype. The gene calls are TRBV5-1 and TRBJ1-5, with D maybe TRBD1 (6 bases). This CDR3 has 13 residues. Trimming cost V 4 bases and J 6 bases, with 11 bases left between them. CDR1 and CDR2 from the germline V gene are SGHRS and YFSETQ. The CDR3 region has the DNA TGCGCCAGCAGCAATTTAGGGGGTCAGCCCCAGCATTTT. It encodes CASSNLGGQPQHF.

The chain uses TRBV20-1 and TRBJ2-5, with no clear D. V was pared by 3 bases and J by 0 bases, with 8 bases between. The CDR3 has 13 residues. Germline V gives CDR1 DFQATT, CDR2 SNEGSKA (reference sequence). CDR3 sequence reads: CSASGSDQETQYF. In nucleotides, the CDR3 is TGCAGTGCTAGTGGTTCGGACCAAGAGACCCAGTACTTC.

This clonotype was detected ten times or more. CDR3 nucleotides: TGTGCCAGCAGCCCCCCGGCCCGCGTCGGGGAGCTGTTTTTT. This sequence encodes CASSPPARVGELFF. The chain links TRBV28 to TRBJ2-2, with D hard to call. The CDR3 covers 14 residues. Trimming took 6 bases from V and 7 from J, leaving 15 bases between them. Germline CDR1 MDHEN, CDR2 SYDVKM. Full variable domain (remainder filled in from reference TRBV28 and TRBJ2-2): DVKVTQSSRYLVKRTGEKVFLECVQDMDHENMFWYRQDPGLGLRLIYFSYDVKMKEKGDIPEGYSVSREKKERFSLILESASTNQTSMYLCASSPPARVGELFFGEGSRLTVL.

In this sample, this clonotype turned up many times. The V call is TRBV5-1, the J call TRBJ2-5; tentative D call: TRBD2 (6 bases). Germline values: CDR1 SGHRS, CDR2 YFSETQ. CDR3 length equals 14 residues. Trimming removed 4 bases from V and 2 bases from J, with 12 bases in between. The CDR3 region is CASSLGGPQETQYF. DNA for the CDR3: TGCGCCAGCAGCCTGGGAGGCCCGCAAGAGACCCAGTACTTC.

This clonotype was counted at least ten times. Germline is not matched at one junction end, which may reflect a read error. This chain connects TRBV3-1 to TRBJ2-7; D unclear. This CDR3 has 17 residues. CDR1 and CDR2 (germline): LGHDT, YNNKEL (reference sequence). The CDR3 is CASSQVATARASSEQYF. For the CDR3, the DNA is TGTGCCAGCAGCCAAGTGGCGACGGCTAGGGCGTCCTCCGAGCAGTACTTC.

This clonotype came up many times. The chain joins TRBV10-3 to TRBJ2-7, with TRBD1 matching 9 bases. The CDR3 has 14 residues. V lost 4 bases and J lost 1; bases outside the gene matches: 2. The germline V gene has CDR1 ENHRY and CDR2 SYGVKD. CDR3 region: CAISGGQGSYEQYF. CDR3 coding DNA: TGTGCCATCAGTGGGGGACAGGGATCCTACGAGCAGTACTTC.